The 18 T cell receptor beta chains below come from one sample, sequenced in a study of immune heterogeneity within non-small cell lung tumors. Template input was genomic DNA from bulk tumor (roughly 600 ng per sample). Several biopsies per primary tumor, spaced far apart, were taken during surgery. Patients had untreated, newly diagnosed non-small cell lung cancer and underwent curative surgery. Amplifying TCR beta CDR3 involved multiplex PCR carried out with 32 V and 13 J primers. TCRdb reanalysed the multiplex PCR reads using MiXCR and keeps one entry per CDR3 protein. Found here are more than 2,500 distinct CDR3 sequences, about 22% of them singletons; the top ten hold about 15%. Sequencing was done on a sample of lung tumor tissue. Receptors were obtained from a man between 60 and 75 years old with non-small cell lung cancer.

By frequency in the sample, this clonotype is medium-sized. V gene TRBV10-3 combines with J gene TRBJ2-5; TRBD2 agrees at 8 bases. The germline gives CDR1 ENHRY, CDR2 SYGVKD. CDR3 size: 14 residues. V gave up 6 bases and J gave up 5 bases; unmatched junction bases: 8. CDR3 residues: CAIRAAGEGETQYF. CDR3 DNA sequence: TGTGCCATCAGGGCAGCGGGAGAGGGGGAGACCCAGTACTTC.

Sample share makes this clonotype medium-sized. The chain recombines TRBV20-1 with TRBJ2-3, with TRBD2 matching over 9 bases. The CDR3 loop spans 14 amino acids. Per germline, CDR1 DFQATT and CDR2 SNEGSKA (reference sequence). Unmatched junction bases numbered 4, after V lost 5 bases and J lost 1 base. The CDR3 reads CSAARTSGTDTQYF. The CDR3 coding sequence is TGCAGTGCTGCGCGGACTAGCGGCACAGATACGCAGTATTTT.

This clonotype was recorded at least ten times. This chain uses TRBV5-6 with TRBJ2-3, with 9 bases that match TRBD2. The ends lost 9 bases at V and 0 bases at J; junction bases unmatched: 5. The germline gives CDR1 SGHDT, CDR2 YYEEEE. The CDR3 runs to 14 residues. The CDR3 nucleotides read TGTGCCACCCGACTAGCGGATAGCACAGATACGCAGTATTTT. Protein sequence: CATRLADSTDTQYF.

This clonotype is medium-sized in the sample. This chain uses TRBV6-1 with TRBJ2-5; D may be TRBD2 (6 bases). The CDR3 is 16 amino acids. CDR1 and CDR2 from the germline V gene are MNHNS and SASEGT. V gave up 5 bases and J gave up 5 bases, with 21 bases separating them. The CDR3 is CASSYFRVAGIETQYF. In DNA form, the CDR3 reads TGTGCCAGCAGTTATTTTCGGGTTGCGGGGATTGAGACCCAGTACTTC.

This clonotype is termed medium-sized. V and J are TRBV11-2 and TRBJ2-2, with D possibly matching TRBD2 (5 bases). The CDR3 is 15 residues long. V lost 2 bases to trimming and J lost 1 base, with 8 bases between them. CDR1 is SGHAT and CDR2 is FQNNGV in the germline V gene. Written as DNA, the CDR3 is TGTGCCAGCAGCTTAAGCGGAGGGAACACCGGGGAGCTGTTTTTT. Translation gives CASSLSGGNTGELFF.

As regards this clonotype: Possible read error: a much larger clone is one base away. This sequence joins TRBV20-1 and TRBJ2-1; 7 nucleotides match TRBD1. V was pared by 3 bases and J by 0 bases, with 8 bases of the junction left unmatched. CDR1 and CDR2 from the germline V gene are DFQATT and SNEGSKA (reference sequence). The CDR3 consists of 16 residues. CDR3 loop: CSARGTVGPSYNEQFF. In DNA, the CDR3 is TGCAGTGCTAGGGGGACAGTGGGCCCCTCCTACAATGAGCAGTTCTTC.

Concerning this clonotype: This clone may be a read error of a much larger clone one base away. The genes are TRBV7-7 and TRBJ1-4, with 9 bases matching TRBD1. Germline CDR1 SSHAT, CDR2 FNYEAQ (reference sequence). The CDR3 sequence is 18 residues long. CDR3 nucleotide sequence: TGTGCTAGCAGCCAAAACTTCCCGGGACAGGGAAACAATGAAAGACTGTTTTTT. Translation gives CASSQNFPGQGNNERLFF.

As DNA, the CDR3 is TGTGCCAGCAGCGAAAATACAAAACAGGGGGGCGCTGGGGCCAACGTCCTGACTTTC. It translates to CASSENTKQGGAGANVLTF. The chain combines TRBV7-9 with TRBJ2-6, with TRBD1 matching over 8 bases. CDR1 and CDR2 from the germline V gene are SEHNR and FQNEAQ (reference sequence). The CDR3 spans 19 residues. The V segment lost 5 bases and the J segment 2 bases; nucleotides outside the gene matches: 14.

This clonotype was observed a handful of times. The chain combines TRBV28 with TRBJ2-3, with D possibly matching TRBD1 (5 bases). The tail of the sequence fits TRBJ1-5 better, so the J call may be wrong. CDR1 and CDR2 from the germline V gene are MDHEN and SYDVKM. The CDR3 spans 13 residues. CDR3: CASSRRGMGTQHF. The CDR3 DNA follows: TGTGCCAGCAGTCGGCGGGGAATGGGGACGCAGCATTTT.

This clonotype qualifies as medium-sized. J is TRBJ2-7 and V is TRBV3-1, with 8 bases lining up with TRBD1. The CDR3 has 15 residues. V gave up 6 bases and J gave up 3 bases; unmatched junction bases: 10. From germline, CDR1 is LGHDT and CDR2 YNNKEL (reference sequence). The CDR3 DNA follows: TGTGCCAGCAGTTATAGTCAGGACAGGGTCTACGAGCAGTACTTC. Amino acid sequence: CASSYSQDRVYEQYF.

This clonotype qualifies as large. V is TRBV29-1 and J is TRBJ2-3, with D possibly being TRBD2 (5 bases). Germline values: CDR1 SQVTM, CDR2 ANQGSEA. V shed 7 bases and J shed 5 bases, with 19 bases lying between them. The CDR3 length is 14 residues. Written as DNA, the CDR3 is TGCAGCGCTGCTTTGGAGGTGGTCCGAGATACGCAGTATTTT. Its protein product is CSAALEVVRDTQYF.

This clonotype qualifies as medium-sized (0.01 to 0.1%). The gene calls are TRBV6-1 and TRBJ1-5, with D possibly TRBD1 on 5 matching bases. Trimming left V 8 bases short and J 0 bases short, with 11 bases between. Looked up from germline, CDR1 is MNHNS and CDR2 is SASEGT. CDR3 size: 14 residues. CDR3 bases: TGTGCCAGCCACCCTGACAGTAGCAATCAGCCCCAGCATTTT. Amino acids: CASHPDSSNQPQHF.

Judged by abundance, this clonotype is medium-sized (0.01 to 0.1%). The V gene is TRBV20-1, the J gene TRBJ1-5; 9 bases map to TRBD1. V lost 6 bases, J lost 7 bases, and 7 bases stayed unmatched. Germline assignment: CDR1 DFQATT and CDR2 SNEGSKA (reference sequence). The CDR3 sequence is 13 residues long. CDR3 residues: CSATGGSGQPQHF. The CDR3 DNA sequence: TGCAGTGCCACAGGGGGCTCCGGGCAGCCCCAGCATTTT.

This clonotype has just a few counts. Being one base from a much bigger clone, this may be a read error. The chain couples TRBV9 to TRBJ2-1; 13 nucleotides agree with TRBD2. Unmatched junction bases numbered 7, after V lost 3 bases and J lost 4 bases. CDR1 SGDLS and CDR2 YYNGEE come from the germline V gene. The CDR3 is 17 amino acids. The DNA of the CDR3 is TGTGCCAGCAGCGACCGACTAGCGGGAGGTCCTTACAATGAGCAGTTCTTC. This translates into CASSDRLAGGPYNEQFF.

Comments on this clonotype: The junction and the germline gene differ at one end; a read error may be behind it. This rearrangement joins TRBV7-6 to TRBJ2-5, with D perhaps TRBD1 (6 bases). From germline, CDR1 is SGHVS and CDR2 FNYEAQ. There are 13 residues in the CDR3. Here the CDR3 reads CVSSHYRDETQYF. DNA of the CDR3: TGTGTCAGCAGCCATTACAGGGATGAGACCCAGTACTTC.

This clonotype ranks as medium-sized (0.01 to 0.1%). In DNA, the CDR3 is TGTGCCAGCAGCGTAGGGCTAGCCGCGAACACCGGGGAGCTGTTTTTT. Protein sequence: CASSVGLAANTGELFF. The chain is built from TRBV9 and TRBJ2-2, with a possible D match to TRBD2 (5 bases). V lost 0 bases and J 0 bases, leaving 9 bases between the germline ends. CDR1 is SGDLS, CDR2 YYNGEE, per germline. The CDR3 length is 16 residues.

This clonotype is medium-sized (0.01 to 0.1%) within its sample. V usage is TRBV5-1 and J usage is TRBJ1-6; no clear D gene. Per germline, CDR1 SGHRS and CDR2 YFSETQ. The CDR3 totals 13 residues. With 4 bases removed from V and 5 bases from J, the gap between germline ends came to 7 bases. The DNA of the CDR3 is TGCGCCAGCAGCCCGGACGATAATTCACCCCTCCACTTT. Translating gives CASSPDDNSPLHF.

This chain links TRBV5-1 with TRBJ1-1; D not certain. Germline CDR1 reads SGHRS; CDR2 reads YFSETQ. The V gene lost 4 bases and the J gene lost 0 bases, with 19 bases spanning the gap. There are 17 residues in the CDR3. The CDR3 loop is CASSPDGLHVLNTEAFF. The CDR3 nucleotides read TGCGCCAGCAGCCCGGACGGCCTCCACGTCTTGAACACTGAAGCTTTCTTT.